This T cell receptor beta chain was captured in a study of blood T cell repertoires in COVID-19. Study information: The United States, Italy and Spain provided the acute and convalescent COVID-19 samples. The cDNA or gDNA used as material had been derived from T cells, B-cell-depleted T cells, or PBMCs.

Original analysis: It was from reference gene primer amplification that nucleated cell counts were estimated. Sequencing was performed with immunoSEQ multiplex PCR; in TCRdb, only in-frame clones are kept and a portion is missing. The D gene and trimming were derived from the DNA, and the V and J assignments and clone size from that table. The sample includes 250,000 or so clones, approximately 90% of them seen just once. The source material was peripheral blood. This receptor was identified in a woman aged 25 to 39 with active or convalescent COVID-19.

The CDR3 nucleotides are TGCGCCAGCAGCAAGGGACAGGAAACCGATGAGCAGTTCTTC. Its translation: CASSKGQETDEQFF. The chain has TRBV5-1 and TRBJ2-1, with 8 bases fitting TRBD1. This CDR3 has 14 amino acids. The V gene end was trimmed by 4 bases and the J gene end by 8 bases; junction bases not matched to a gene: 8. CDR1 and CDR2 (germline): SGHRS, YFSETQ.